This T cell receptor (beta chain) is drawn from a study of T cell responses to AZD1222 COVID-19 vaccine. Clones were sequenced by immunoSEQ multiplex PCR, and TCRdb holds only the in-frame ones, with some missing. The table shows around 120,000 clones, with about 90% occurring only once. This clone came up once. Trimming pared 3 bases from V and 2 bases from J, leaving 7 bases between. This CDR3 comprises 13 residues. Germline lookup yields CDR1 SGHTS and CDR2 YDEGEE. V usage is TRBV5-8 and J usage is TRBJ2-3; D unresolved. The TCR originated in an adult who received the AZD1222 COVID-19 vaccine. The starting material was peripheral blood, obtained 28 days after the second AZD1222 dose. The CDR3 DNA is TGTGCCAGCAGCTCATTCAACACAGATACGCAGTATTTT. Its protein is CASSSFNTDTQYF.